What follows are 18 T cell receptor beta chains derived from one specimen sequenced in a study of blood T cell repertoires in COVID-19. Using immunoSEQ multiplex PCR, the repertoire was profiled, and TCRdb retains in-frame clones only, with some absent. The table lists some 64,000 clones, more than 60% of them singletons. Source material: peripheral blood. These receptors all stem from a man in his 60s with acute or convalescent COVID-19.

The J gene is TRBJ2-1, the V gene TRBV30, with 8 bases that match TRBD2. Unmatched junction bases numbered 8, after V lost 4 bases and J lost 9 bases. This CDR3 has 13 residues. CDR1 and CDR2 (germline): GTSNPN, SVGIG (reference sequence). CDR3 nucleotide sequence: TGTGCCTGGAAGGGGACTAGGTTCGGTGAGCAGTTCTTC. Translated, it gives CAWKGTRFGEQFF.

The rearrangement joins TRBV2 to TRBJ1-1; D gene ambiguous. Germline V gene sequence: CDR1 SNHLY, CDR2 FYNNEI. CDR3 length equals 13 residues. V lost 4 bases and J 6 bases, leaving 12 bases between the germline ends. For the CDR3, the DNA is TGTGCCAGCAGTGTCGACATACTCGCTGAAGCTTTCTTT. Amino acid sequence: CASSVDILAEAFF.

This sequence joins TRBV21-1 and TRBJ1-2; the DNA was not used to check the table's D call, TRBD1. TRBV21-1 is assigned pseudogene status. The CDR3 is made up of 14 amino acids. The CDR3 loop is CASSHRGSNYGYTF. In DNA form, the CDR3 reads TGTGCCAGCAGTCACAGGGGATCTAACTATGGCTACACCTTC.

V is TRBV19 and J is TRBJ1-5; 8 bases are a match to TRBD1. The CDR3 is 17 residues long. V lost 3 bases to trimming and J lost 2 bases; unmatched junction nucleotides: 9. Looked up from germline, CDR1 is LNHDA and CDR2 is SQIVND (reference sequence). CDR3: CASSMSQGALRNQPQHF. The CDR3 DNA sequence: TGTGCCAGTAGTATGAGCCAGGGGGCTTTGCGCAATCAGCCCCAGCATTTT.

The chain employs TRBV4-2 and TRBJ2-3; 8 positions agree with TRBD2. The ends lost 0 bases at V and 5 bases at J; junction bases unmatched: 10. Looked up from germline, CDR1 is LGHNA and CDR2 is YNFKEQ. The CDR3 has 17 amino acids. DNA of the CDR3: TGTGCCAGCAGCCAAGATTGGCCAGCGGGAGTAGGAGATACGCAGTATTTT. This sequence encodes CASSQDWPAGVGDTQYF.

This chain joins TRBV24-1 and TRBJ1-5; D call uncertain. V was trimmed by 4 bases and J by 7 bases, leaving 10 bases between them. This CDR3 is 13 amino acids long. The germline V gene encodes CDR1 KGHDR and CDR2 SFDVKD. CDR3 in DNA: TGTGCCACCAGTGACCCATACCTACAGCCCCAGCATTTT. Protein: CATSDPYLQPQHF.

This rearrangement joins TRBV19 to TRBJ1-1; D gene unclear. Looked up from germline, CDR1 is LNHDA and CDR2 is SQIVND (reference sequence). V was pared by 7 bases and J by 5 bases, with 14 bases between. The CDR3 runs 13 residues. CDR3: CASMPGERTEAFF. The CDR3 nucleotides are TGTGCCAGTATGCCTGGGGAGAGAACTGAAGCTTTCTTT. The full variable domain, rest sourced from reference TRBV19 and TRBJ1-1, is DGGITQSPKYLFRKEGQNVTLSCEQNLNHDAMYWYRQDPGQGLRLIYYSQIVNDFQKGDIAEGYSVSREKKESFPLTVTSAQKNPTAFYLCASMPGERTEAFFGQGTRLTVV.

This chain joins TRBV10-3 and TRBJ1-6; D might be TRBD1 (5 bases). Germline lookup yields CDR1 ENHRY and CDR2 SYGVKD. V lost 0 bases, J lost 10 bases, and 7 bases lay in between. The CDR3 is 13 amino acids. CDR3 sequence: CAISESGLSPLHF. CDR3 nucleotides: TGTGCCATCAGTGAGTCGGGGCTCTCACCCCTCCACTTT.

The chain uses TRBV7-9 and TRBJ2-5, with D possibly being TRBD1 (5 bases). Deletions cut 4 bases from V and 2 bases from J, with 14 bases between. From germline, CDR1 is SEHNR and CDR2 FQNEAQ (reference sequence). The CDR3 length is 15 residues. The CDR3 nucleotides read TGTGCCAGCAGCTCCGACAGACTCCTTCAAGAGACCCAGTACTTC. Translated: CASSSDRLLQETQYF.

V and J are TRBV3-1 (or the pseudogene TRBV3-2) and TRBJ1-2; TRBD1 agrees at 7 bases. The V segment lost 4 bases and the J segment 3 bases; nucleotides outside the gene matches: 5. Germline V gene sequence: CDR1 LGHDT, CDR2 YNNKEL (reference sequence). This CDR3 is built from 14 residues. This chain's CDR3 is CASSPRQGDYGYTF. CDR3 nucleotides: TGTGCCAGCAGCCCCAGGCAGGGGGACTATGGCTACACCTTC.

This clone was seen just once. Mismatch with germline at one junction end may stem from a read error. V gene TRBV7-7 combines with J gene TRBJ1-5; no definite D call. CDR1 is SSHAT, CDR2 FNYEAQ, per germline (reference sequence). There are 21 residues in the CDR3. This chain's CDR3 is CASSLAQLARFGVYSNQPQHF. In nucleotides, the CDR3 is TGTGCTAGCAGCTTAGCCCAGTTGGCACGCTTCGGGGTATATAGCAATCAGCCCCAGCATTTT.

Details on this clone: The junction shows a germline mismatch at one end, possibly a read error. The chain has TRBV7-7 and TRBJ1-3, with TRBD1 matching 7 bases. This CDR3 region has 15 residues. Germline V gene lookup returns CDR1 SSHAT and CDR2 FNYEAQ (reference sequence). This CDR3 is CASSFRDSAGNTIYF. The CDR3 nucleotides read TGTGCTAGCAGCTTCAGGGACAGCGCTGGAAACACCATATATTTT. Combining the CDR3 with reference TRBV7-7 and TRBJ1-3 gives the whole variable domain GAGVSQSPRYKVTKRGQDVTLRCDPISSHATLYWYQQALGQGPEFLTYFNYEAQPDKSGLPSDRFSAERPEGSISTLTIQRTEQRDSAMYRCASSFRDSAGNTIYFGEGSWLTVV.

This clone has just a few counts. The chain recombines TRBV29-1 with TRBJ1-1; TRBD1 matches 12 bases. With V trimmed by 6 bases and J by 0 bases, 11 bases remained unmatched. The CDR3 length is 17 residues. The germline V gene has CDR1 SQVTM and CDR2 ANQGSEA. CDR3 loop: CSVLYPGTGGVNTEAFF. The CDR3 DNA reads TGCAGCGTCTTATACCCCGGGACAGGGGGCGTGAACACTGAAGCTTTCTTT.

The V gene is TRBV18, the J gene TRBJ2-7, with D perhaps TRBD2 (7 bases). The CDR3 has 16 residues. V was pared by 2 bases and J by 1 base, with 15 bases between. CDR1 is KGHSH and CDR2 is LQKENI in the germline V gene. The chain's CDR3 is CASSPMSGGASYEQYF. Written as DNA, the CDR3 is TGTGCCAGCTCACCAATGTCGGGGGGCGCATCCTACGAGCAGTACTTC.

The CDR3 here is CASISQRGSSTDTQYF. CDR3 bases: TGTGCCAGCATCTCCCAGCGGGGGAGTAGCACAGATACGCAGTATTTT. The chain links TRBV7-8 to TRBJ2-3, with 8 bases lining up with TRBD2. This CDR3 is 16 amino acids long. The germline V gene has CDR1 SGHVS and CDR2 FQNEAQ. Unmatched junction bases numbered 9, after V lost 7 bases and J lost 0 bases.

The V gene is TRBV29-1, the J gene TRBJ1-2; 10 nucleotides match TRBD1. V gave up 7 bases and J gave up 2 bases; unmatched junction bases: 1. This CDR3 is 12 amino acids long. Germline-derived CDR1 and CDR2 are SQVTM and ANQGSEA. The CDR3 region is CSGGQGNYGYTF. For the CDR3, the DNA is TGCAGCGGGGGACAGGGGAACTATGGCTACACCTTC.

V is TRBV11-2 and J is TRBJ2-7; TRBD1 matches 8 bases. Germline assignment: CDR1 SGHAT and CDR2 FQNNGV. This CDR3 region has 14 residues. Losses at the gene ends were 5 bases for V and 3 bases for J; bases not matched to a gene: 6. In DNA form, the CDR3 reads TGTGCCAGCAGCCGGACAGGGAATCGCTACGAGCAGTACTTC. It translates to CASSRTGNRYEQYF.

Turning to this clone: A junction end diverges from the germline sequence, so it may reflect a read error. The chain couples TRBV7-7 to TRBJ2-5, with 8 bases fitting TRBD1. There are 17 residues in the CDR3. CDR1 and CDR2 (germline): SSHAT, FNYEAQ (reference sequence). CDR3 sequence: CASSLESPGTGQETQYF. Written as DNA, the CDR3 is TGTGCTAGCAGCTTAGAGTCCCCCGGGACAGGACAAGAGACCCAGTACTTC.